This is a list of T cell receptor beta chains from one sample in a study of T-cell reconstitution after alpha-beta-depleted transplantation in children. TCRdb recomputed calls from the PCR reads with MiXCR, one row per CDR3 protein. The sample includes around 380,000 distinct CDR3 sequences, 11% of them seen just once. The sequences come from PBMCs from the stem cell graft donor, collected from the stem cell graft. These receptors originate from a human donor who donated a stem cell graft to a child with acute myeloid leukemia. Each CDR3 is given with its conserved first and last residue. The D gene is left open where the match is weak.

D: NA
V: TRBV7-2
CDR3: CASSLALRGGDEQYF

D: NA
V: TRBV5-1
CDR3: CASSSGPVESPLHF

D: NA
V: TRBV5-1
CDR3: CASSAALTRRIAEAFF

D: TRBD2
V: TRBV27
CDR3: CASSLSSGRWETQYF

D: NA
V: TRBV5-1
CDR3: CASSLDRGLGGNEQFF

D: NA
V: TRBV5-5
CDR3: CASSSSGSGADTQYF

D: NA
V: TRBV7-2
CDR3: CASSLFGGTQYF

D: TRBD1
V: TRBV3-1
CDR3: CASSHEFTGETNEKLFF

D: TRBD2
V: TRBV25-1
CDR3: CASSVPEAGGPWETQYF

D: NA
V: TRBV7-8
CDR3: CASKRVATGELFF

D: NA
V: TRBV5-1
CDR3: CASSLGVLIGDEQYF

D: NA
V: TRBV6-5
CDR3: CASSYDGANTGELFF

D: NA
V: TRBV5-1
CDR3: CASSLAGTNEKLFF

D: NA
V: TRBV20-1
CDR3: CSASMGIGGEQPQHF

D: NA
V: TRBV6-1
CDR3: CASRGTGSGGNTIYF

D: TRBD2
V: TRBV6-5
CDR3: CASSLIAGDPTDTQYF

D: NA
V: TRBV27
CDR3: CASSRWGGGGGTEAFF

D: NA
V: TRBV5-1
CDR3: CASSLATTTPSTQYF

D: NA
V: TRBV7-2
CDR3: CASSLDGVYEQYF

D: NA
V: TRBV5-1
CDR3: CASSVGAGPRNQETQYF

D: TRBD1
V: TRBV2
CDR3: CDSRGQGAPYTGELFF

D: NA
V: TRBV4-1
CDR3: CASSQDSRGVGGYTF

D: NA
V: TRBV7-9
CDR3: CASNPAGIGGNEQFF

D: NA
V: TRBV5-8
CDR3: CASSLEGRGASTDTQYF

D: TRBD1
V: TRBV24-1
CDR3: CATTDLGQGVLNTEAFF

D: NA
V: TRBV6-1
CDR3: CASRKYGTQPGELFF

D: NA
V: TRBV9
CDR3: CASRGGPDNEQFF

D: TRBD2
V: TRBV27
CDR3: CASRGGGDYNEQFF

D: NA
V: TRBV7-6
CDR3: CASSLGIGADTQYF

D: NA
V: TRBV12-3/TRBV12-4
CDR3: CASSLFSGKQFF

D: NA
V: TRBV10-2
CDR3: CASSAYTEAFF

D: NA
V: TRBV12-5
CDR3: CASGLVLNRQGNTIYF

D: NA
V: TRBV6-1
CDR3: CASDDGEQYF

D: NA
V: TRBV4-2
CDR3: CASRQGDEQYF

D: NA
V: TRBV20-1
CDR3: CSAREGALYNEQFF

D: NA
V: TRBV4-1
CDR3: CASSQGSTGTEAFF

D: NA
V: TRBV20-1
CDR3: CSAQSSYNSPLHF

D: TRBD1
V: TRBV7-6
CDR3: CASSPRTGRMNTEAFF

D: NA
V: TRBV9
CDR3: CASSVGTTSSGNTIYF

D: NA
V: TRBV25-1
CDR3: CASSEFGKETQYF

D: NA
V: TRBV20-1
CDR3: CSARAGPGSYEQYF